This T cell receptor (beta chain) emerged from a study of brain metastases from non-small cell lung cancer (dated by TCRdb to the late 2010s). Turning to the overall study: The immune microenvironment of paired resected primary tumors and brain metastases from non-small-cell lung cancer patients was profiled.

A total of 30 to 45 patients with non-small-cell lung cancer that had been surgically resected, each with specimens from both a primary tumor and a brain metastasis, made up the cohort. Tumor specimens were archival formalin-fixed, paraffin-embedded tissues. To prepare the library, the immunoSEQ multiplex PCR assay was applied. T-cell receptor beta chain repertoire sequencing was performed alongside a 770-gene immune expression panel. TCRdb mirrors the immuneACCESS table, restricted to in-frame sequences. Some clones are absent from its copies; in checked studies, under half trace to an unresolved V gene, and the reason for the others is unknown. In all, the sample holds approximately 5,000 clones, and around 85% of those were seen once. 5.9% of the sample rests with the top ten. Broad study findings and their caveats: Paired brain metastases and primary tumors largely shared TCR repertoires, although T-cell densities in the metastases were sparse. Compared with the matched primary tumors, about 62% of brain metastases appeared to show expanded T-cell clones. Lower T-cell infiltration was exhibited by brain metastases compared with primary tumors (P < 0.001).

Worth noting for this clone: The specificity of this receptor is unknown. The record has no base qualities; no much larger clone is one base away.

The TCR was taken from a donor aged 40 or older with non-small cell lung cancer. Source material: primary lung tumor tissue. The sample's cell subset or site label is to be understood as: primary lung tumor paired with brain metastasis.

The CDR3 in this case is CASSNYGQGAAYEQFF. The nucleotides read TGTGCCAGCAGCAATTACGGACAGGGCGCCGCATATGAGCAGTTCTTC. The V gene is TRBV5-8 and the J gene is TRBJ2-1; 8 bases in the junction line up with TRBD1. The CDR3, cysteine through phenylalanine, is 16 amino acids long. CDR3 DNA only is kept here, 48 bases in frame from base 1. CDR1 SGHTS and CDR2 YDEGEE were looked up in the germline V gene. V trim: 4 bases; J trim: 8 bases; unmatched bases: 14.